The clone carrying this TCR beta chain appeared a few times. Its antigen is unidentified. This record comes from a study of T-cell reconstitution after alpha-beta-depleted transplantation in children. Unique molecular identifiers were used in preparing the TCRbeta library. MiXCR was run by TCRdb on the PCR reads, yielding one entry per CDR3 protein. The sample has about 980,000 distinct CDR3 sequences, about 29% seen once. General study findings and limits: Several hundred expanded graft clones reportedly supplied alpha-beta T cells about two months after transplant. A year had passed since transplant, and T-cell counts and diversity by then came mostly from newly produced T cells.

V lost 2 bases and J lost 4, with 12 bases in between. Per germline, CDR1 SGHRS and CDR2 YFSETQ. This CDR3 is 14 amino acids long. Specimen: PBMCs, mostly from graft donor cells, collected 360 days after TCRalphabeta/CD19-depleted stem cell transplant. The sequence came from a boy less than two years old who had a stem cell transplant for SCID, so the T cells may come from the graft donor. The chain links TRBV5-1 to TRBJ1-1; D unclear. CDR3 sequence (DNA): TGCGCCAGCAGCTTCGATTCGGTGGGCACTGAAGCTTTCTTT. This encodes CASSFDSVGTEAFF.